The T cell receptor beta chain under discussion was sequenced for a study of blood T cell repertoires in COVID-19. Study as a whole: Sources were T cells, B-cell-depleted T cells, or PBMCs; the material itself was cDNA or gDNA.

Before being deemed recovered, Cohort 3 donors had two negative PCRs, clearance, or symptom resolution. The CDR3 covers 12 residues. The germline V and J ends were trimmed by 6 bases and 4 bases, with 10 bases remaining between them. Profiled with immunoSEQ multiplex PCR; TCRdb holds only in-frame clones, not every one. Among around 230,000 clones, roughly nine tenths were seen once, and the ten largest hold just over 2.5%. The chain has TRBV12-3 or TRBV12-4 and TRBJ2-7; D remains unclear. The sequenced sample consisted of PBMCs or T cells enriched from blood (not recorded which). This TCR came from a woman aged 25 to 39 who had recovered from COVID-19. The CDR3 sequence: CASSSTAYEQYF. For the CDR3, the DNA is TGTGCCAGCAGCTCGACTGCATACGAGCAGTACTTC.